The 25 T cell receptor beta chains in this list originate from one sample, sequenced in a study of graft-versus-host responses after intestinal transplantation (dated by TCRdb to 2020 to 2023). Libraries were made using the immunoSEQ multiplex PCR assay. TCRdb provides this immuneACCESS table in a form limited to in-frame rearrangements. Some clones are lacking; in checked studies, under half of them reflect an unresolved V gene, and why the rest are absent is not known. The sample records approximately 4,600 clones, 27% of which are singletons. The top ten constitute around 6.8% of the sample. What the time point label conveys for this sample: cells obtained before transplantation from donor or recipient. Mixed lymphocyte reactions plated 200,000 CFSE-labeled pre-transplant responders with 200,000 irradiated violet-dye-labeled stimulators and were cultured for approximately six days. The source was alloreactive CD8+ T cells from a mixed lymphocyte reaction culture, collected before intestinal transplant. The intended sense of this specimen's cell subset or site label: CFSE-low proliferating T cells sorted from roughly 6-day pre-transplant mixed lymphocyte reaction (GvH or HvG direction). Receptors originate from a human patient who received an intestinal transplant.

In its sample, this clone was seen once. This sequence joins TRBV7-2 and TRBJ2-7, with TRBD1 matching over 8 bases. Germline V lookup: CDR1 SGHTA, CDR2 FQGNSA. Trimming took 1 base from V and 3 from J; bases not matched to a gene: 5. The CDR3 is 15 residues long. This chain's CDR3 is CASSLVHRGNYEQYF. The CDR3 DNA sequence: TGTGCCAGCAGCTTAGTACACAGGGGGAACTACGAGCAGTACTTC.

The chain carries TRBV4-2 and TRBJ2-2; D not certain. Trimming removed 5 bases from V and 5 bases from J, with 9 bases in between. The CDR3 loop spans 13 amino acids. Germline V gives CDR1 LGHNA, CDR2 YNFKEQ. CDR3 sequence reads: CASSLVGTGELFF. As DNA, the CDR3 is TGTGCCAGCAGCTTGGTAGGAACCGGGGAGCTGTTTTTT.

The rearrangement uses TRBV11-2 and TRBJ2-1, with D unresolved. The V gene lost 5 bases and the J gene lost 8 bases, with 10 bases spanning the gap. The CDR3 loop spans 12 amino acids. Germline CDR1 SGHAT, CDR2 FQNNGV. DNA for the CDR3: TGTGCCAGCAGCCGCATCCGGGATGAGCAGTTCTTC. It yields the protein CASSRIRDEQFF.

The genes are TRBV2 and TRBJ2-5; 9 bases are a match to TRBD2. Trimming cost V 3 bases and J 5 bases; bases outside gene matches: 10. The CDR3 consists of 16 residues. Germline lookup yields CDR1 SNHLY and CDR2 FYNNEI. CDR3 sequence (DNA): TGTGCCAGCAGTGACGCGGGACTAGCTGGGCGGGAGACCCAGTACTTC. Its protein product is CASSDAGLAGRETQYF.

A few counts support this clone. J is TRBJ2-1 and V is TRBV9; D is possibly TRBD1 or TRBD2 (7 bases each). Trimming took 4 bases from V and 8 from J, leaving 19 bases between them. This CDR3 has 15 residues. Per germline, CDR1 SGDLS and CDR2 YYNGEE. CDR3 in DNA: TGTGCCAGCAGCTTCGGAGGGGGCGGGAGAGATGAGCAGTTCTTC. The encoded protein is CASSFGGGGRDEQFF.

The J gene is TRBJ1-4, the V gene TRBV6-9; possibly TRBD1 for D (5 bases). The CDR3 is 11 amino acids. Trimming took 8 bases from V and 8 from J, leaving 9 bases between them. Germline CDR1 and CDR2: MNHGY and SVAAGI. CDR3 protein: CASGGKEKLFF. CDR3 DNA: TGTGCCAGCGGGGGAAAGGAAAAACTGTTTTTT.

This clone is labeled as medium-sized (0.01 to 0.1%). The chain is built from TRBV7-9 and TRBJ2-2; no clear D gene. Germline CDR1 reads SEHNR; CDR2 reads FQNEAQ (reference sequence). Trimming shortened V by 4 bases and J by 4 bases, and 4 bases separated the two germline ends. The CDR3 loop spans 12 amino acids. The CDR3: CASSSGTGELFF. The DNA of the CDR3 is TGTGCCAGCAGCTCGGGCACCGGGGAGCTGTTTTTT.

By share, this clone counts as medium-sized. The chain recombines TRBV11-3 with TRBJ2-1, with D maybe TRBD2 (5 bases). This CDR3 has 13 residues. The germline V gene has CDR1 SGHNT and CDR2 YENEEA. The V end was cut by 4 bases, the J end by 10 bases, with 14 bases between. The CDR3 bases are TGTGCCAGCAGCTCCCCACTAGAAATCGAGCAGTTCTTC. It yields the protein CASSSPLEIEQFF.

V usage is TRBV4-3 and J usage is TRBJ1-2, with D tentatively TRBD1 (5 bases). This CDR3 contains 15 residues. Germline CDR1 and CDR2: LGHNA and YSLEER. Trimming stripped 0 bases from V and 4 bases from J, with 12 bases between. The CDR3 sequence: CASSQEAGLPYGYTF. The CDR3 DNA is TGCGCCAGCAGCCAAGAAGCGGGGCTCCCCTATGGCTACACCTTC.

The CDR3 DNA is TGTGCCAGCAGCTTGAAAACAGGCTCCTACAATGAGCAGTTCTTC. Translating gives CASSLKTGSYNEQFF. V usage is TRBV5-7 and J usage is TRBJ2-1; D perhaps matches TRBD1 (5 bases). TRBV5-7 is annotated as an ORF whose role is uncertain. V shed 1 base and J shed 0 bases, with 8 bases lying between them. CDR3 length equals 15 residues.

Judged by abundance, this clone is large (0.1 to 1%). The V call is TRBV27, the J call TRBJ2-1, with D tentatively TRBD1 (6 bases). CDR3 length equals 17 residues. Per the germline V gene, CDR1 is MNHEY and CDR2 is SMNVEV (reference sequence). The V end was cut by 6 bases, the J end by 1 base, with 19 bases between. This CDR3 reads CASRGAHLDISYNEQFF. CDR3 nucleotide sequence: TGTGCCAGCAGGGGGGCCCACCTAGACATTTCCTACAATGAGCAGTTCTTC.

This clone appeared a few times. V and J are TRBV4-1 and TRBJ2-7; 8 nucleotides agree with TRBD1. After removal of 2 bases from V and 3 bases from J, the junction contained 0 bases not matched to a gene. CDR1 MGHRA and CDR2 YSYEKL come from the germline V gene. There are 13 residues in the CDR3. CDR3 bases: TGCGCCAGCAGCCAAACAGGGGGCTACGAGCAGTACTTC. Protein product: CASSQTGGYEQYF.

Sample share makes this clone large. Germline is not matched at one junction end, which may reflect a read error. The genes are TRBV4-1 and TRBJ2-7; no reliable D call. The CDR3 covers 12 residues. Per the germline V gene, CDR1 is MGHRA and CDR2 is YSYEKL. The CDR3 nucleotides are TGCGCCAGCAGCCAACCCAATTACGTGCAGTACTTC. This sequence encodes CASSQPNYVQYF.

The table lists this clone with a few counts. The chain carries TRBV19 and TRBJ2-7; TRBD2 matches 12 bases. The CDR3 is 17 amino acids. Germline CDR1 LNHDA, CDR2 SQIVND (reference sequence). Trimming cost V 5 bases and J 8 bases; bases outside gene matches: 16. The CDR3 spells CASSVTSGGPILEKQYF. Here the CDR3 DNA reads TGTGCCAGTAGTGTGACTAGCGGGGGCCCGATTTTGGAGAAGCAGTACTTC.

The table lists this clone with a few counts. The V and J genes are TRBV2 and TRBJ2-1; possibly TRBD2 for D (6 bases). The CDR3 runs to 16 residues. With 3 bases removed from V and 5 bases from J, the gap between germline ends came to 17 bases. CDR1 is SNHLY and CDR2 is FYNNEI in the germline V gene. CDR3 bases: TGTGCCAGCAGTGAGTCCGCGGGACGAGCAAACAATGAGCAGTTCTTC. It encodes CASSESAGRANNEQFF.

This chain links TRBV6-5 with TRBJ1-4; maybe TRBD1 (6 bases). The CDR3 runs to 13 residues. V was clipped by 5 bases and J by 6 bases, with 10 bases between them. Germline V gives CDR1 MNHEY, CDR2 SVGAGI. The CDR3 DNA sequence: TGTGCCAGCAGTCCGTACAGGGATGAAAAACTGTTTTTT. This encodes CASSPYRDEKLFF.

This clone is labeled as medium-sized. The chain couples TRBV19 to TRBJ2-1, with D unclear. The CDR3 totals 15 residues. Trimming stripped 2 bases from V and 0 bases from J, with 8 bases between. Germline CDR1 reads LNHDA; CDR2 reads SQIVND (reference sequence). For the CDR3, the DNA is TGTGCCAGTAGTATATCCGGAAACTCCTACAATGAGCAGTTCTTC. This codes for CASSISGNSYNEQFF.

This clone was recorded a few times. A junction boundary mismatches the germline segment, possibly from a read error. V and J are TRBV6-5 and TRBJ2-1, with TRBD2 identical over 9 bases. CDR3 length equals 16 residues. The germline CDR1 and CDR2 sequences are MNHEY and SVGAGI. CDR3 in DNA: TGTGCCAGCAGTTATCTTAGCGGGAGCTCCCACAATGAGCAGTTCTTC. Translation: CASSYLSGSSHNEQFF.

This clone was recorded a few times. The chain uses TRBV6-1 and TRBJ2-7, with D unclear. Trimming removed 7 bases at V and 0 bases at J, with 7 bases between. CDR1 MNHNS and CDR2 SASEGT come from the germline V gene. The CDR3 runs 12 residues. CDR3 protein: CASKGSSYEQYF. DNA of the CDR3: TGTGCCAGCAAAGGCAGCTCCTACGAGCAGTACTTC.

This clone was counted between two and nine times. This chain joins TRBV7-6 and TRBJ2-1, with TRBD1 identical over 9 bases. Unmatched junction bases numbered 7, after V lost 4 bases and J lost 9 bases. CDR3 size: 14 residues. Germline loops: CDR1 SGHVS, CDR2 FNYEAQ. Here the CDR3 DNA reads TGTGCCAGCAGCTACGGGACAGGGTGGGGTGAGCAGTTCTTC. Protein: CASSYGTGWGEQFF.

This clone occurred a few times. The V and J genes are TRBV6-8 and TRBJ1-5, with D unresolved. The CDR3 length is 14 residues. Per the germline V gene, CDR1 is MNHGY and CDR2 is SAAAGT. Trimming removed 6 bases at V and 3 bases at J, with 12 bases between. Here the CDR3 DNA reads TGTGCCAGCAGAAACGGACGGAACAATCAGCCCCAGCATTTT. It yields the protein CASRNGRNNQPQHF.

This clone was counted between two and nine times. The rearrangement uses TRBV6-8 and TRBJ2-7, with D perhaps given as TRBD1 or TRBD2 (6 bases each). This CDR3 has 12 amino acids. Germline V gene lookup returns CDR1 MNHGY and CDR2 SAAAGT. V was clipped by 5 bases and J by 5 bases, with 10 bases between them. CDR3: CASSRGLHEQYF. CDR3 nucleotides: TGTGCCAGCAGTCGGGGGCTCCACGAGCAGTACTTC.

This clone is medium-sized within its sample. CDR3 sequence: CASSLIGQFSGNTIYF. The CDR3 region has the DNA TGTGCCAGCAGCTTGATTGGGCAGTTCTCTGGAAACACCATATATTTT. The rearrangement joins TRBV5-6 to TRBJ1-3; D not certain. V gave up 1 base and J gave up 0 bases, with 11 bases separating them. CDR1 is SGHDT, CDR2 YYEEEE, per germline. This CDR3 contains 16 residues.

This clone was counted only a few times. One end of the junction is discordant with germline, which a read error may explain. The chain couples TRBV5-1 to TRBJ2-4, with 11 bases fitting TRBD1. Germline V CDR1 and CDR2: SGHRS, YFSETQ. The CDR3 spans 15 residues. The CDR3 sequence is CARSSGGQGDSIQYF. The CDR3, as DNA: TGCGCCCGCAGCTCAGGGGGACAGGGGGATAGCATTCAGTACTTC. The whole variable domain, filled in from reference TRBV5-1 and TRBJ2-4, reads KAGVTQTPRYLIKTRGQQVTLSCSPISGHRSVSWYQQTPGQGLQFLFEYFSETQRNKGNFPGRFSGRQFSNSRSEMNVSTLELGDSALYLCARSSGGQGDSIQYFGAGTRLSVL.

The V call is TRBV6-1, the J call TRBJ1-1; no definite D call. There are 13 residues in the CDR3. The V gene lost 4 bases and the J gene lost 1 base, with 7 bases spanning the gap. Germline CDR1 is MNHNS and CDR2 is SASEGT. In DNA form, the CDR3 reads TGTGCCAGCAGTGTACTAGGGAACACTGAAGCTTTCTTT. Amino acid sequence: CASSVLGNTEAFF.